These 15 T cell receptor beta chains share one sample of origin, sequenced in a study of regulatory T cells in long-lasting Graves disease. As to time point: newly diagnosed GD, antithyroid drugs for less than 3 months. RNA isolated from PBMCs was used to make the TCR library. The TCR beta library used iRepertoire HTBI primers with Arm-PCR amplification of CDR3. TCRdb reprocessed the multiplex PCR reads with MiXCR, giving one entry per CDR3 protein. The table has approximately 400,000 distinct CDR3 sequences, about 15% seen once. The sample was also reused in another study, on T cells in Graves' hyperthyroidism and ophthalmopathy.

The sequenced sample was peripheral blood mononuclear cells (PBMCs), obtained at new diagnosis, from a patient treated with antithyroid drugs. All receptors derive from a woman under 40 with Graves disease.

This chain connects TRBV28 to TRBJ2-5; TRBD2 matches 11 bases. V trimming: 5 bases; J trimming: 2 bases; junction bases outside the gene matches: 7. The CDR3 sequence is 16 residues long. Germline V lookup: CDR1 MDHEN, CDR2 SYDVKM. The chain's CDR3 is CASSPLTSGDQETQYF. CDR3 coding DNA: TGTGCCAGCAGTCCTCTGACTAGCGGGGATCAAGAGACCCAGTACTTC.

This clonotype was counted between two and nine times. The rearrangement links TRBV6-5 to TRBJ1-1, with D possibly being TRBD1 (6 bases). From germline, CDR1 is MNHEY and CDR2 SVGAGI. The CDR3 is 15 residues long. V was clipped by 0 bases and J by 5 bases, with 13 bases between them. The CDR3 sequence: CASSYSSGVGTEAFF. CDR3 DNA sequence: TGTGCCAGCAGTTACTCGTCAGGGGTCGGGACTGAAGCTTTCTTT.

This clonotype was observed at least ten times. The chain recombines TRBV5-1 with TRBJ2-1; 8 bases align to TRBD2. The CDR3 extends over 17 amino acids. Trimming took 0 bases from V and 2 from J; bases not matched to a gene: 7. CDR1 and CDR2 from the germline V gene are SGHRS and YFSETQ. This CDR3 reads CASSLEGVTSAYNEQFF. CDR3 DNA sequence: TGCGCCAGCAGCTTGGAGGGAGTGACTAGCGCCTACAATGAGCAGTTCTTC.

This clonotype was seen ten or more times. This chain joins TRBV20-1 and TRBJ1-1; the D gene is possibly TRBD1 (6 bases). Trimming removed 1 base from V and 2 bases from J, with 14 bases in between. The CDR3 is 15 amino acids. CDR1 and CDR2 from the germline V gene are DFQATT and SNEGSKA (reference sequence). CDR3 residues: CSARVRGGLNTEAFF. The CDR3 DNA sequence: TGCAGTGCTAGAGTGAGGGGGGGACTTAACACTGAAGCTTTCTTT.

This clonotype was detected ten times or more. J is TRBJ2-7 and V is TRBV20-1; D is perhaps TRBD1 (5 bases). Trimming cost V 3 bases and J 2 bases, with 8 bases left between them. CDR3 size: 12 residues. Germline values: CDR1 DFQATT, CDR2 SNEGSKA (reference sequence). The CDR3: CSARARAYEQYF. CDR3 nucleotide sequence: TGCAGTGCTAGGGCCAGGGCCTACGAGCAGTACTTC.

This clonotype was seen repeatedly, ten times or more. The CDR3 DNA reads TGTGCCAGCAGCCCCGCGGGGGGACAGGGGGCCTACAATGAGCAGTTCTTC. This gives the protein CASSPAGGQGAYNEQFF. The rearrangement links TRBV27 to TRBJ2-1; 11 bases agree with TRBD1. V lost 6 bases, J lost 2 bases, and 9 bases stayed unmatched. Germline V lookup: CDR1 MNHEY, CDR2 SMNVEV (reference sequence). This CDR3 comprises 17 residues.

The table lists this clonotype with many counts. The chain's CDR3 is CASSPSGPDTQYF. CDR3 nucleotides: TGTGCCAGCAGTCCTAGCGGGCCAGATACGCAGTATTTT. This rearrangement joins TRBV27 to TRBJ2-3; 8 positions agree with TRBD2. The J segment lost 4 bases and the V segment lost 5 bases, leaving 2 bases of the junction unmatched. The CDR3 length is 13 residues. Germline CDR1 MNHEY, CDR2 SMNVEV (reference sequence).

The chain links TRBV6-2 or TRBV6-3 to TRBJ1-5; a possible D gene is TRBD1 (5 bases). From germline, CDR1 is MNHEY and CDR2 SVGEGT. The CDR3 extends over 16 amino acids. Trimming pared 5 bases from V and 3 bases from J, leaving 17 bases between. CDR3 in amino acids: CASSDSLGGNNQPQHF. In DNA form, the CDR3 reads TGTGCCAGCAGTGATTCACTGGGGGGGAACAATCAGCCCCAGCATTTT.

The gene calls are TRBV28 and TRBJ1-4, with D maybe TRBD1 (5 bases). V lost 1 base and J lost 10, with 22 bases in between. The CDR3 runs to 17 residues. Germline V CDR1 and CDR2: MDHEN, SYDVKM. Here the CDR3 DNA reads TGTGCCAGCAGTTTATTTACATTGGGGGACGGTTATGGAAAACTGTTTTTT. It yields the protein CASSLFTLGDGYGKLFF.

This clonotype was found many times. This chain links TRBV28 with TRBJ1-4; 11 bases are shared with TRBD1. Per germline, CDR1 MDHEN and CDR2 SYDVKM. The CDR3 has 12 amino acids. The V segment lost 5 bases and the J segment 16 bases; nucleotides outside the gene matches: 6. CDR3 DNA: TGTGCCAGCAGTACCTCCGGGACAGGGGGGTTTTTT. This codes for CASSTSGTGGFF.

This clonotype was counted ten times or more. The rearrangement links TRBV30 to TRBJ1-5; D may be TRBD1 (5 bases). The CDR3 consists of 13 residues. CDR1 and CDR2 from the germline V gene are GTSNPN and SVGIG (reference sequence). The V gene lost 0 bases and the J gene lost 6 bases, with 9 bases spanning the gap. The CDR3 protein is CAWSVGVFQPQHF. The CDR3 DNA sequence: TGTGCCTGGAGTGTAGGGGTTTTTCAGCCCCAGCATTTT.

This clonotype was seen ten or more times. The genes are TRBV24-1 and TRBJ2-1; D not certain. The CDR3 consists of 19 residues. Germline values: CDR1 KGHDR, CDR2 SFDVKD. V was clipped by 3 bases and J by 0 bases, with 20 bases between them. This chain's CDR3 is CATSDGSGRLRSSYNEQFF. The CDR3 DNA follows: TGTGCCACCAGTGATGGATCCGGTCGGTTGCGGAGCTCCTACAATGAGCAGTTCTTC.

On this clonotype itself: A single base separates this from a much larger clone, so it may be a read error. The CDR3 sequence: CASSMAAGSGSYNEQFF. The DNA of the CDR3 is TGCGCCAGCAGCATGGCCGCGGGGTCGGGCTCCTACAATGAGCAGTTCTTC. J is TRBJ2-1 and V is TRBV5-1; D is perhaps TRBD2 (6 bases). Germline CDR1 reads SGHRS; CDR2 reads YFSETQ. CDR3 length: 17 amino acids. With 4 bases removed from V and 0 bases from J, the gap between germline ends came to 17 bases.

The chain uses TRBV15 and TRBJ2-1; D not certain. Germline V lookup: CDR1 LNHNV, CDR2 YYDKDF (reference sequence). This CDR3 is built from 16 residues. Between the trimmed V and J ends, which lost 5 bases and 10 bases, there was a span of 24 bases. In DNA form, the CDR3 reads TGTGCCACCAGCTCGCGAGAACGGGTCTTTTCCTACGAGCAGTTCTTC. It encodes CATSSRERVFSYEQFF.

In DNA, the CDR3 is TGTGCCACCAGCACTCGACTCTTCTCCTACGAGCAGTACTTC. It is translated as CATSTRLFSYEQYF. V and J are TRBV15 and TRBJ2-7; D unclear. V was trimmed by 4 bases and J by 0 bases, leaving 10 bases between them. Per the germline V gene, CDR1 is LNHNV and CDR2 is YYDKDF (reference sequence). The CDR3 has 14 residues.